The clone carrying this TCR beta chain was picked up many times. Its antigen is not identified. Genomic DNA constituted the template upon which TCR beta VDJ and CDR3 profiling was performed. TCRdb re-called the reads through MiXCR, storing one row per CDR3 protein. This table has 100,000 to 150,000 distinct CDR3 sequences, about 40% appearing once. The data were obtained in a study of CD8+CD57+ T cells in acquired aplastic anemia. Study at large: Sorted CD4+ and CD8+ cells yielded about 3 ug of DNA on average. Where healthy donors were concerned, CD4+ cells averaged approximately 9.9 million reads. Whole-study findings and limits: It was found that roughly 31 CD8+ CDR3 sequences were shared between patients and controls. Patients and controls had CD8+ Simpson's diversity values that were not significantly distinct.

CDR3 length: 15 amino acids. Trimming cost V 0 bases and J 1 base, with 6 bases left between them. Germline-derived CDR1 and CDR2 are MNHEY and SVGAGI. V gene TRBV6-5 combines with J gene TRBJ2-2; D not resolved. This TCR derives from a human donor in good health, serving as a control. Sequenced input: sorted CD4+, CD8+, or CD8+CD57+ T cells (not recorded which) from PBMCs. Here the CDR3 reads CASSYSPQNTGELFF. As DNA, the CDR3 is TGTGCCAGCAGTTACTCGCCACAGAACACCGGGGAGCTGTTTTTT.